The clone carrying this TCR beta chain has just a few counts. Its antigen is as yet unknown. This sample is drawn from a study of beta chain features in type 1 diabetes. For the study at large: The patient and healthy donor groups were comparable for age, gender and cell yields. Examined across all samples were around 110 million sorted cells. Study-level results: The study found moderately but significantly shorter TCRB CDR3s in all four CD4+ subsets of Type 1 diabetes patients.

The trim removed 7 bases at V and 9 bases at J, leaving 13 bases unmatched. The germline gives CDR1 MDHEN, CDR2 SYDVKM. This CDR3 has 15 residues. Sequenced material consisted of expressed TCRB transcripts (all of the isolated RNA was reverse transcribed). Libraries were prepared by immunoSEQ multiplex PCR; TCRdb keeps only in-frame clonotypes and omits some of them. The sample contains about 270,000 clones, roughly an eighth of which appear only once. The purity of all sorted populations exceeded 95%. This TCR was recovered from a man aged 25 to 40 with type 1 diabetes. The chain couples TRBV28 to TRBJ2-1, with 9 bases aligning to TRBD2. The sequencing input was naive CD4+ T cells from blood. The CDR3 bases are TGTGCCAGCACCCGATTGGCGGGAGGGCCTGGTGAGCAGTTCTTC. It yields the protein CASTRLAGGPGEQFF.